The present TCR beta chain was sequenced within a study of identifying expanded T cells in peripheral blood. Whole-study results and caveats: About 1.2 clones differed between technical replicates, versus approximately 17 and 20 over time. Variance in clone template counts between roughly 2-week samples significantly increased with total template count across all healthy donors.

Trimming removed 3 bases from V and 4 bases from J, with 15 bases in between. The CDR3 runs to 14 residues. CDR1 and CDR2 from the germline V gene are GTSNPN and SVGIG (reference sequence). Only in-frame clones appear in the TCRdb table, and some are missing; sequencing was by immunoSEQ multiplex PCR. The data show roughly 96,000 clones, approximately 91% seen once. Healthy donors had no documented immune events, such as infections, while sampled. In the case of this clone: Its specificity is not known.

The sample was blood. The chain is built from TRBV30 and TRBJ1-2; tentatively, D is TRBD1 (6 bases). This receptor was taken from a person between 18 and 75 years old in good health. CDR3 region: CAWSPVGGGYGYTF. The CDR3, as DNA: TGTGCCTGGAGCCCGGTTGGGGGCGGCTATGGCTACACCTTC. The variable domain in full, with the rest retrieved from reference TRBV30 and TRBJ1-2, is SQTIHQWPATLVQPVGSPLSLECTVEGTSNPNLYWYRQAAGRGLQLLFYSVGIGQISSEVPQNLSASRPQDRQFILSSKKLLLSDSGFYLCAWSPVGGGYGYTFGSGTRLTVV.